This T cell receptor (beta chain) is drawn from a study of blood T cell repertoires in COVID-19. Cohort assignment relied on participant-reported clinical history. CDR3 size: 17 residues. J was trimmed by 2 bases and V by 5 bases; bases with no gene match: 9. The germline V gene encodes CDR1 MNHNY and CDR2 SVGAGI (reference sequence). Assay: immunoSEQ multiplex PCR; the TCRdb copy retains only in-frame clones and omits some. Of around 230,000 clones in the sample, 75% to 90% were seen once. The clonotype comes from a woman aged 40-49 years with acute COVID-19. Sequencing was done on a sample of PBMCs or T cells enriched from blood (not recorded which). The V gene is TRBV6-6, the J gene TRBJ2-3; TRBD2 agrees at 11 bases. DNA for the CDR3: TGTGCCAGCAGTCCTCAGACTAGCGGGACCATCACAGATACGCAGTATTTT. Translating it yields CASSPQTSGTITDTQYF.